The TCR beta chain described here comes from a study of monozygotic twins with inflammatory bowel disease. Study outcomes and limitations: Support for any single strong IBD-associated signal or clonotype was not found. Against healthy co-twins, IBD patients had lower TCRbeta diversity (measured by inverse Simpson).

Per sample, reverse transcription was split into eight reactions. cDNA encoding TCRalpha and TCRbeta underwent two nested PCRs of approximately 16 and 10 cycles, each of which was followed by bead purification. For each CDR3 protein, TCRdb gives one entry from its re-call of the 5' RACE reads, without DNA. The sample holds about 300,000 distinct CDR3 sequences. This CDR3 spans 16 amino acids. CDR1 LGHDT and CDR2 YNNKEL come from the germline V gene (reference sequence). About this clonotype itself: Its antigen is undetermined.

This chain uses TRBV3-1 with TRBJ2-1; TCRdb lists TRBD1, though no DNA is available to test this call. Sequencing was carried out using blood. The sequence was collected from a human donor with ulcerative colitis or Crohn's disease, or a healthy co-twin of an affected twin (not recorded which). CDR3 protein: CASSRRDRNNYNEQFF.